The 19 T cell receptor beta chains below all came from one sample that was sequenced in a study of molecular identifiers for immune sequencing clone quantification. TCRdb reanalysed the PCR reads using MiXCR and keeps one entry per CDR3 protein. Of approximately 500,000 distinct CDR3 sequences in the sample, roughly a fifth were seen once. Input material: naive CD8+ T cells from blood, with Jurkat cell RNA spiked in. Subset given: FACS-sorted CD8+CD4-CCR7+CD45RA+ naive T cells. These receptor sequences come from a human donor in good health. Some libraries in this study had Jurkat cell RNA spiked in.

In its sample, this clonotype was seen many times. The rearrangement links TRBV2 to TRBJ2-5; 8 positions agree with TRBD1. V lost 4 bases to trimming and J lost 5 bases; unmatched junction nucleotides: 6. This CDR3 has 14 residues. CDR1 and CDR2 (germline): SNHLY, FYNNEI. The CDR3 DNA reads as TGTGCCAGCAGTGGAGGGACAGGAGGGGAGACCCAGTACTTC. Translation: CASSGGTGGETQYF.

V gene TRBV7-9 combines with J gene TRBJ2-7; tentatively, D is TRBD2 (6 bases). V gave up 5 bases and J gave up 0 bases, with 23 bases separating them. CDR3 length: 18 residues. CDR1 is SEHNR and CDR2 is FQNEAQ in the germline V gene (reference sequence). CDR3 sequence (DNA): TGTGCCAGCAGCCCGGGAGAGATAGGGTCAGATAGCTCCTACGAGCAGTACTTC. Its translation: CASSPGEIGSDSSYEQYF. Combining the CDR3 with reference TRBV7-9 and TRBJ2-7 gives the whole variable domain DTGVSQNPRHKITKRGQNVTFRCDPISEHNRLYWYRQTLGQGPEFLTYFQNEAQLEKSRLLSDRFSAERPKGSFSTLEIQRTEQGDSAMYLCASSPGEIGSDSSYEQYFGPGTRLTVT.

In its sample, this clonotype was seen many times. The V and J genes are TRBV25-1 and TRBJ2-1; 8 bases fit TRBD2. The CDR3 consists of 17 residues. With V trimmed by 0 bases and J by 7 bases, 11 bases remained unmatched. Germline V gene sequence: CDR1 MGHDK, CDR2 SYGVNS. This chain's CDR3 is CASSEYPGGPKGNEQFF. For the CDR3, the DNA is TGTGCCAGCAGTGAATACCCGGGAGGGCCAAAGGGGAATGAGCAGTTCTTC.

The chain uses TRBV25-1 and TRBJ2-7, with D possibly being TRBD2 (5 bases). This CDR3 has 15 amino acids. Germline CDR1 MGHDK, CDR2 SYGVNS. The V and J ends lost 2 bases and 3 bases respectively, with 14 bases between them. The CDR3 spells CASSERGPLLYEQYF. The CDR3 DNA sequence: TGTGCCAGCAGTGAACGCGGGCCTCTCCTCTACGAGCAGTACTTC.

The chain is built from TRBV5-1 and TRBJ1-3, with D tentatively TRBD1 (5 bases). The CDR3 has 13 amino acids. The V end was cut by 0 bases, the J end by 8 bases, with 9 bases between. The germline V gene encodes CDR1 SGHRS and CDR2 YFSETQ. The CDR3 nucleotides read TGCGCCAGCAGCTTGGAAGGGGCAGACACCATATATTTT. This sequence encodes CASSLEGADTIYF. The full variable domain, with the rest looked up from reference TRBV5-1 and TRBJ1-3, is KAGVTQTPRYLIKTRGQQVTLSCSPISGHRSVSWYQQTPGQGLQFLFEYFSETQRNKGNFPGRFSGRQFSNSRSEMNVSTLELGDSALYLCASSLEGADTIYFGEGSWLTVV.

The V call is TRBV4-3, the J call TRBJ2-7; D not certain. The germline gives CDR1 LGHNA, CDR2 YSLEER. Trimming took 2 bases from V and 5 from J, leaving 13 bases between them. This CDR3 is built from 14 residues. CDR3: CASSQRGLVNEQYF. CDR3 DNA sequence: TGCGCCAGCAGCCAACGTGGTCTAGTCAACGAGCAGTACTTC.

The chain links TRBV7-9 to TRBJ2-7; 9 nucleotides align to TRBD1. V was clipped by 3 bases and J by 3 bases; unmatched bases: 9. The germline CDR1 and CDR2 sequences are SEHNR and FQNEAQ (reference sequence). The CDR3 is 16 residues long. The chain's CDR3 is CASSFITGTGIYEQYF. In DNA form, the CDR3 reads TGTGCCAGCAGCTTTATAACCGGGACAGGGATCTACGAGCAGTACTTC.

As regards this clonotype: This may be a read error: a much more frequent sequence differs by one nucleotide. The J gene is TRBJ2-3, the V gene TRBV13, with 8 bases identical to TRBD1. Per germline, CDR1 PRHDT and CDR2 FYEKMQ (reference sequence). CDR3 length: 14 amino acids. CDR3: CAGSQGTGDSRNRF. The CDR3 DNA reads TGTGCCGGCAGCCAAGGGACAGGAGACAGTAGAAATCGTTTT. Full variable domain (remainder filled in from reference TRBV13 and TRBJ2-3): AAGVIQSPRHLIKEKRETATLKCYPIPRHDTVYWYQQGPGQDPQFLISFYEKMQSDKGSIPDRFSAQQFSDYHSELNMSSLELGDSALYFCAGSQGTGDSRNRFGPGTRLTVL.

This rearrangement joins TRBV6-5 to TRBJ1-2; 11 bases agree with TRBD1. The trim removed 4 bases at V and 4 bases at J, leaving 11 bases unmatched. The germline gives CDR1 MNHEY, CDR2 SVGAGI. The CDR3 runs to 17 residues. The CDR3 reads CASSSIPPGQGVYGYTF. The CDR3, as DNA: TGTGCCAGCAGTTCGATCCCCCCGGGACAGGGGGTCTATGGCTACACCTTC.

This clonotype appeared a few times. The rearrangement links TRBV19 to TRBJ2-1; 7 bases are a match to TRBD2. The germline V gene encodes CDR1 LNHDA and CDR2 SQIVND (reference sequence). The J segment lost 8 bases and the V segment lost 5 bases, leaving 15 bases of the junction unmatched. The CDR3 is 16 residues long. CDR3 nucleotides: TGTGCCAGTAGTTCACCCTTTGGGGCGGCGGGGGATGAGCAGTTCTTC. Amino acid sequence: CASSSPFGAAGDEQFF.

Only a few counts were recorded for this clonotype. The rearrangement links TRBV4-3 to TRBJ1-5; D remains ambiguous. CDR1 is LGHNA, CDR2 YSLEER, per germline. CDR3 length equals 17 residues. V dropped 0 bases and J dropped 0 bases, with 12 bases sitting between them. CDR3 region: CASSQDPTGHSNQPQHF. CDR3 DNA sequence: TGCGCCAGCAGCCAAGATCCCACCGGCCATAGCAATCAGCCCCAGCATTTT.

This sequence joins TRBV5-4 and TRBJ2-2; TRBD2 matches at 8 bases. Germline V gene data show CDR1 as SGHNT and CDR2 as YYREEE (reference sequence). The junction had 2 bases not matched to a gene; V was cut back by 7 bases and J by 6 bases. The CDR3 length is 12 residues. CDR3 bases: TGTGCCAGCCGGGGGGGAGCCGGGGAGCTGTTTTTT. Translated: CASRGGAGELFF.

Note on this clonotype: A clone one base away is much larger, so this may be a read error. The chain is built from TRBV24-1 and TRBJ2-1, with D uncertain. This CDR3 comprises 14 residues. From germline, CDR1 is KGHDR and CDR2 SFDVKD. Here the CDR3 DNA reads TGTGCCACCAGTGATTTGACAGATGAGAATGAGCAGTCCTTC. This sequence encodes CATSDLTDENEQSF.

This clonotype showed up just once. Possible read error: a much larger clone is one base away. The chain carries TRBV7-8 and TRBJ2-2; D remains ambiguous. Germline CDR1 and CDR2: SGHVS and FQNEAQ. The CDR3 loop spans 17 amino acids. CDR3 amino acids: CAGSLSGWSGGTGELFF. DNA of the CDR3: TGTGCCGGCAGCTTAAGTGGTTGGAGTGGTGGCACCGGGGAGCTGTTTTTT. The variable domain in full, completed from reference TRBV7-8 and TRBJ2-2, reads GAGVSQSPRYKVAKRGQDVALRCDPISGHVSLFWYQQALGQGPEFLTYFQNEAQLDKSGLPSDRFFAERPEGSVSTLKIQRTQQEDSAVYLCAGSLSGWSGGTGELFFGEGSRLTVL.

This clonotype has more than one count but fewer than ten. The chain recombines TRBV16 with TRBJ2-6; 10 nucleotides agree with TRBD1. The CDR3 contains 20 residues. CDR1 KGHSY and CDR2 FQNENV come from the germline V gene. V lost 0 bases and J lost 0; bases outside the gene matches: 8. In nucleotides, the CDR3 is TGTGCCAGCAGCCAATCGACAGGGGGCTTATTAAGCTCTGGGGCCAACGTCCTGACTTTC. Translating gives CASSQSTGGLLSSGANVLTF.

The V gene is TRBV13, the J gene TRBJ1-4, with D perhaps TRBD1 (6 bases). Trimming took off 5 bases at V and 6 bases at J, with 13 bases between the two ends. Per the germline V gene, CDR1 is PRHDT and CDR2 is FYEKMQ (reference sequence). The CDR3 runs to 14 residues. The CDR3 here is CASSPGAGDEKLFF. Written as DNA, the CDR3 is TGTGCCAGCAGCCCAGGGGCCGGGGATGAAAAACTGTTTTTT.

Of note for this clonotype: The missing conserved phenylalanine or tryptophan at the end of this CDR3 makes a read error likely. CDR3 sequence (DNA): TGTGCCAGCAGCTTGGACCAAGCGGGTGGGGGCGAGCAGTACCTC. The encoded protein is CASSLDQAGGGEQYL. The rearrangement joins TRBV5-4 to TRBJ2-7; D may be TRBD2 (6 bases). V lost 0 bases, J lost 6 bases, and 16 bases lay in between. Germline V gene lookup returns CDR1 SGHNT and CDR2 YYREEE (reference sequence). The CDR3 is 15 residues long.

The V and J genes are TRBV6-2 or TRBV6-3 and TRBJ1-6; tentatively, D is TRBD1 (5 bases). The CDR3 loop spans 16 amino acids. Germline assignment: CDR1 MNHEY and CDR2 SVGEGT. Trimming removed 4 bases at V and 4 bases at J, with 14 bases between. The CDR3: CASSCTGPEYNSPLHF. The CDR3 nucleotides are TGTGCCAGCAGTTGCACGGGACCGGAGTATAATTCACCCCTCCACTTT.

This clonotype has at least ten counts. V and J are TRBV7-2 and TRBJ1-4; TRBD1 is a possible D gene (5 bases). This CDR3 spans 17 amino acids. Trimming removed 4 bases from V and 8 bases from J, with 23 bases in between. Germline lookup yields CDR1 SGHTA and CDR2 FQGNSA. DNA of the CDR3: TGTGCCAGCAGCTCCTGGGGGACCGCTCTCCAACGGGAAAAACTGTTTTTT. Translated, it gives CASSSWGTALQREKLFF.